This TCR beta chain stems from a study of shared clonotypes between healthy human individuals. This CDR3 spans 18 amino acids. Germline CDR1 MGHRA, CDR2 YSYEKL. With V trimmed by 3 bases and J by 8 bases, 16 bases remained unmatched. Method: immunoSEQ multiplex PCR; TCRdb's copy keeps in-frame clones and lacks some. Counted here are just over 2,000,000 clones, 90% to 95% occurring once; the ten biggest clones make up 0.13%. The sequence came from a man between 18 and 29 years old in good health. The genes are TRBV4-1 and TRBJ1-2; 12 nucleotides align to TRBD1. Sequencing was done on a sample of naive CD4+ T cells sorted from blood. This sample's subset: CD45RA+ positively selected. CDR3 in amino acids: CASSHQPGQGAIPRGYTF. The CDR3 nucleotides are TGCGCCAGCAGCCATCAACCGGGACAGGGGGCGATCCCTCGAGGCTACACCTTC.